One sample yielded the 6 T cell receptor beta chains listed below, sequenced in a study of blood T cell repertoires in COVID-19. Generated by immunoSEQ multiplex PCR, the TCRdb table keeps only in-frame clones and is missing some. This repertoire shows some 350,000 clones, 80% to 90% found once; its top ten account for approximately 5.3%. Sequenced: PBMCs or T cells enriched from blood (not recorded which). All receptors derive from a woman aged 25 to 39 who had recovered from COVID-19.

The chain couples TRBV10-3 to TRBJ1-2, with 7 bases that match TRBD1. The V and J ends lost 4 bases and 8 bases, in that order; junction bases with no gene match: 7. The germline V gene has CDR1 ENHRY and CDR2 SYGVKD. This CDR3 is built from 13 residues. The CDR3 sequence is CAISGQGVSGYTF. In DNA, the CDR3 is TGTGCCATCAGTGGACAGGGAGTTTCGGGCTACACCTTC.

The rearrangement uses TRBV7-8 and TRBJ1-1; a weak D match, TRBD1 (6 bases). CDR3 length: 20 amino acids. Trimming pared 5 bases from V and 1 base from J, leaving 29 bases between. The germline V gene has CDR1 SGHVS and CDR2 FQNEAQ. Here the CDR3 DNA reads TGTGCCAGCAGCCGCACCGGGGGGACGGGACAAACTCGGACGAACACTGAAGCTTTCTTT. Translating it yields CASSRTGGTGQTRTNTEAFF.

The chain combines TRBV3-1 (or the pseudogene TRBV3-2) with TRBJ1-2; D is possibly TRBD1 (5 bases). Trimming left V 0 bases short and J 4 bases short, with 15 bases between. The germline V gene encodes CDR1 LGHDT and CDR2 YNNKEL (reference sequence). This CDR3 region has 16 residues. The CDR3 DNA follows: TGTGCCAGCAGCCAAGAATTGGGCAGGGCGGTCTATGGCTACACCTTC. It yields the protein CASSQELGRAVYGYTF.

This clone was recorded a few times. The rearrangement uses TRBV2 and TRBJ2-5; TRBD1 might be the D (6 bases). There are 11 residues in the CDR3. Germline values: CDR1 SNHLY, CDR2 FYNNEI. The V gene lost 10 bases and the J gene lost 5 bases, with 11 bases spanning the gap. In DNA, the CDR3 is TGTGCCACCCAGGGGATGGAGACCCAGTACTTC. Protein product: CATQGMETQYF.

V is TRBV6-1 and J is TRBJ1-2; 7 bases match TRBD1. Germline CDR1 MNHNS, CDR2 SASEGT. Losses at the gene ends were 3 bases for V and 4 bases for J; bases not matched to a gene: 8. This CDR3 is built from 15 residues. CDR3 nucleotides: TGTGCCAGCAGTGAGGGGACAGCAGAGGCCTATGGCTACACCTTC. The encoded protein is CASSEGTAEAYGYTF.

The chain couples TRBV5-3 to TRBJ2-7, with 8 bases aligning to TRBD1. TRBV5-3 is flagged as an ORF with uncertain function. V dropped 2 bases and J dropped 1; count of bases not matched to a gene: 8. This CDR3 is built from 16 residues. The CDR3 DNA reads as TGTGCCAGAAGCTTCAGGTGGGACAGGTCATCCTACGAGCAGTACTTC. The encoded protein is CARSFRWDRSSYEQYF.